This T cell receptor (beta chain) was identified during a study of T cell clones after liver transplantation. Turning to the study itself: Tolerant meant at least one year fully off immunosuppression without liver enzymes above twice normal.

Assay used: immunoSEQ multiplex PCR; TCRdb lists only in-frame clones, some missing. The data show 98,000 or so clones, with approximately 85% seen just once and about 0.89% held by the top ten. As to this clone: The antigen is unknown.

Germline V CDR1 and CDR2: SGHVS, FQNEAQ. The length of the CDR3 is 15 residues. V lost 7 bases and J lost 8, with 20 bases in between. General study findings and limits: Low donor cell numbers restricted donor-reactive repertoire measurement in a couple of subjects.

This chain links TRBV7-8 with TRBJ1-4, with D unclear. The TCR sequence derives from a human donor who received a liver transplant. Here the sequenced sample was CD4+ T cells from blood, taken before liver transplant. The CDR3 DNA is TGTGCCAGCACCCTAGAGGTCCCCTTCGGGGAAAAACTGTTTTTT. It is translated as CASTLEVPFGEKLFF.